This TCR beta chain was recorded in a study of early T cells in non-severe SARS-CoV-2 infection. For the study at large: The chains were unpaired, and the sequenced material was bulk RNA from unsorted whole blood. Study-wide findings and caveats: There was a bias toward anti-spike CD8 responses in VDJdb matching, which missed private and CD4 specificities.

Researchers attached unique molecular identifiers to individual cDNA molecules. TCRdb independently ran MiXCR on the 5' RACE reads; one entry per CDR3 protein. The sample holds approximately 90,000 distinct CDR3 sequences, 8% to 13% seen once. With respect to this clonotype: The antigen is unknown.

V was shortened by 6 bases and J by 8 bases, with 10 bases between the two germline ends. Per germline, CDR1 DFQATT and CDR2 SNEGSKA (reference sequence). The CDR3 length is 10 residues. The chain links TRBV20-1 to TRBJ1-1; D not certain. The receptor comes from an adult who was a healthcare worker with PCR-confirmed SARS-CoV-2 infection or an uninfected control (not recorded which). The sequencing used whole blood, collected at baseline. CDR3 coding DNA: TGCAGTGCCCAGGAGGTGGAAGCTTTCTTT. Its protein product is CSAQEVEAFF.